The sequence of this T cell receptor beta chain was determined in a study of CD8 T cells in ankylosing spondylitis. Study outcomes and limitations: A motif in TCR beta, a set of roughly eight highly homologous variants, appeared characteristic of ankylosing spondylitis blood. Researchers reportedly found disease-linked clones significantly enriched in matched ankylosing spondylitis synovial fluid.

CDR1 is SGHTA and CDR2 is FQGNSA in the germline V gene. The CDR3 has 13 amino acids. The trim removed 4 bases at V and 6 bases at J, leaving 3 bases unmatched. Regarding this clonotype: The antigen is not known.

Construction of TCR beta libraries was performed using quantitative 5'-RACE with molecular barcodes. TCRdb re-analysed the 5' RACE reads in MiXCR, keeping a single row per CDR3 protein. The sample has 80,000 to 100,000 distinct CDR3 sequences; about 8.3% are singletons. The source of this sequence is a male donor with ankylosing spondylitis or in good health (not recorded which). The rearrangement links TRBV7-2 to TRBJ1-1; TRBD1 agrees at 9 bases. The sequencing sample was made of blood, either unsorted or a sorted T cell fraction (not recorded which). The CDR3 coding sequence is TGTGCCAGCAGCTGGGGACAGGGCCCTGAAGCTTTCTTT. Encoded protein: CASSWGQGPEAFF.